The clone carrying this T cell receptor beta chain was counted only a few times. Time point of the sample: patch test 3, about 24 weeks after DPC sensitization. Regarding treatment: therapeutic diphenylcyclopropenone sensitization with weekly scalp DPC. This entry is derived from a study of human T cells and chemical hapten exposure. About the research overall: Upper-back patches of 0.01% DPC were read at 6 days.

TCRdb analysed the RACE reads with MiXCR anew, one entry per CDR3 protein. The sample includes about 64,000 distinct CDR3 sequences, approximately 9.9% of them seen just once. Germline V gene sequence: CDR1 MNHNS, CDR2 SASEGT. With 1 base removed from V and 9 bases from J, the gap between germline ends came to 9 bases. The CDR3 covers 12 residues. This TCR came from a woman aged 30 to 39 with alopecia areata. Some clones in this sample may be carry-over from other donors' samples. The chain is built from TRBV6-1 and TRBJ1-2; no reliable D call. Material: whole blood, obtained in connection with sensitization to the hapten diphenylcyclopropenone (DPC). The CDR3 DNA follows: TGTGCCAGCAGTGAAGAGCGGGTTCGCTACACCTTC. This translates into CASSEERVRYTF.